This is a list of T cell receptor beta chains from one sample in a study of T-cell reconstitution after alpha-beta-depleted transplantation in children. Via MiXCR, TCRdb re-called the PCR reads, giving one row per CDR3 protein. The sample has roughly 590,000 distinct CDR3 sequences; approximately 15% are singletons. Sequenced material: PBMCs from the stem cell graft donor, taken from the stem cell graft. The receptors come from a human donor who donated a stem cell graft to a child with acute myeloid leukemia. The CDR3 runs from the conserved cysteine through the conserved F or W. The order of the fields is V gene, D gene, clone size, J gene, CDR3 protein, CDR3 DNA. A D gene is named only where the DNA matches it firmly. Clone size is stated in some rows and not others, as once, few, many or a class when expanded.

V gene: TRBV7-9; D gene: TRBD2; clone size: NA; J gene: TRBJ2-1; CDR3 protein: CASSSSGEYNDQFF; CDR3 DNA: TGTGCCAGCAGCTCTAGCGGGGAGTACAATGACCAGTTCTTC
V gene: TRBV27; D gene: NA; clone size: few; J gene: TRBJ2-1; CDR3 protein: CASSEQGDYNEQFF; CDR3 DNA: TGTGCCAGCAGTGAACAGGGAGATTACAATGAGCAGTTCTTC
V gene: TRBV2; D gene: NA; clone size: NA; J gene: TRBJ1-2; CDR3 protein: CASSETVYGYTF; CDR3 DNA: TGTGCCAGCAGTGAAACAGTTTATGGCTACACCTTC
V gene: TRBV12-3/TRBV12-4; D gene: TRBD1; clone size: few; J gene: TRBJ2-7; CDR3 protein: CASSRRDRAPYEQYF; CDR3 DNA: TGTGCCAGCAGCCGACGGGACAGGGCCCCCTACGAGCAGTACTTC
V gene: TRBV7-2; D gene: TRBD1; clone size: NA; J gene: TRBJ1-2; CDR3 protein: CASSRPGQGRYTF; CDR3 DNA: TGTGCCAGCAGCCGCCCGGGACAGGGGCGCTACACCTTC
V gene: TRBV5-1; D gene: TRBD1; clone size: NA; J gene: TRBJ1-4; CDR3 protein: CASSWGQGVDEKLFF; CDR3 DNA: TGCGCCAGCAGCTGGGGACAGGGTGTGGATGAAAAACTGTTTTTT
V gene: TRBV20-1; D gene: NA; clone size: NA; J gene: TRBJ2-1; CDR3 protein: CSARLGGGATEQFF; CDR3 DNA: TGCAGTGCTCGACTAGGGGGGGGGGCGACTGAGCAGTTCTTC
V gene: TRBV12-3/TRBV12-4; D gene: NA; clone size: few; J gene: TRBJ2-6; CDR3 protein: CASSLDGTSVSGANVLTF; CDR3 DNA: TGTGCCAGCAGTTTAGACGGGACATCGGTCTCTGGGGCCAACGTCCTGACTTTC
V gene: TRBV6-6; D gene: NA; clone size: many; J gene: TRBJ1-5; CDR3 protein: CASRFGQAQHF; CDR3 DNA: TGTGCCAGCAGGTTCGGTCAGGCCCAGCATTTT
V gene: TRBV5-4; D gene: NA; clone size: few; J gene: TRBJ2-2; CDR3 protein: CASSLGRGAITGELFF; CDR3 DNA: TGTGCCAGCAGCTTGGGTAGGGGTGCGATCACCGGGGAGCTGTTTTTT
V gene: TRBV2; D gene: NA; clone size: NA; J gene: TRBJ1-1; CDR3 protein: CASYSQGMAFF; CDR3 DNA: TGTGCCAGCTATTCTCAGGGAATGGCTTTCTTT
V gene: TRBV20-1; D gene: NA; clone size: NA; J gene: TRBJ2-1; CDR3 protein: CSATPGVGTQFF; CDR3 DNA: TGCAGTGCTACTCCCGGGGTGGGTACTCAGTTCTTC
V gene: TRBV20-1; D gene: NA; clone size: many; J gene: TRBJ2-1; CDR3 protein: CSAREVNNEQFF; CDR3 DNA: TGCAGTGCTAGGGAAGTGAACAATGAGCAGTTCTTC
V gene: TRBV20-1; D gene: NA; clone size: many; J gene: TRBJ2-1; CDR3 protein: CSAPTYNEQFF; CDR3 DNA: TGCAGTGCTCCGACCTACAATGAGCAGTTCTTC
V gene: TRBV25-1; D gene: NA; clone size: many; J gene: TRBJ1-4; CDR3 protein: CASSGIEKLFF; CDR3 DNA: TGTGCCAGCAGTGGCATCGAAAAACTGTTTTTT
V gene: TRBV20-1; D gene: NA; clone size: many; J gene: TRBJ1-5; CDR3 protein: CSARGPKNSNQPQHF; CDR3 DNA: TGCAGTGCTAGAGGCCCGAAAAATAGCAATCAGCCCCAGCATTTT
V gene: TRBV6-5; D gene: NA; clone size: NA; J gene: TRBJ1-2; CDR3 protein: CASSYEAYGYTF; CDR3 DNA: TGTGCCAGCAGTTACGAAGCCTATGGCTACACCTTC
V gene: TRBV4-2; D gene: NA; clone size: NA; J gene: TRBJ1-1; CDR3 protein: CASSQAGREWEAFF; CDR3 DNA: TGTGCCAGCAGCCAAGCAGGCAGGGAATGGGAAGCTTTCTTT
V gene: TRBV6-1; D gene: TRBD2; clone size: NA; J gene: TRBJ2-5; CDR3 protein: CASRLLAGGSQETQYF; CDR3 DNA: TGTGCCAGCAGACTACTAGCGGGGGGGTCCCAAGAGACCCAGTACTTC
V gene: TRBV15; D gene: NA; clone size: many; J gene: TRBJ1-2; CDR3 protein: CATNNRVSYGYTF; CDR3 DNA: TGTGCCACCAACAACAGGGTCAGCTATGGCTACACCTTC
V gene: TRBV24-1; D gene: NA; clone size: many; J gene: TRBJ2-5; CDR3 protein: CATSDLPTGLEETQYF; CDR3 DNA: TGTGCCACCAGTGATCTTCCGACTGGACTTGAAGAGACCCAGTACTTC
V gene: TRBV5-1; D gene: NA; clone size: NA; J gene: TRBJ2-1; CDR3 protein: CASSFRGIEGEQFF; CDR3 DNA: TGCGCCAGCAGCTTTAGGGGTATCGAGGGTGAGCAGTTCTTC
V gene: TRBV24-1; D gene: TRBD1; clone size: many; J gene: TRBJ1-6; CDR3 protein: CATSDSRQGASSPLHF; CDR3 DNA: TGTGCCACCAGTGACTCCAGACAGGGAGCGAGTTCACCCCTCCACTTT
V gene: TRBV27; D gene: NA; clone size: few; J gene: TRBJ1-2; CDR3 protein: CASSPLGGDGYTF; CDR3 DNA: TGTGCCAGCAGTCCCCTTGGCGGTGATGGCTACACCTTC
V gene: TRBV12-3/TRBV12-4; D gene: NA; clone size: many; J gene: TRBJ1-2; CDR3 protein: CASSTGPGRSGYTF; CDR3 DNA: TGTGCCAGCAGTACAGGACCGGGACGCAGTGGCTACACCTTC
V gene: TRBV20-1; D gene: NA; clone size: once; J gene: TRBJ2-1; CDR3 protein: CSARRPGGEQFF; CDR3 DNA: TGCAGTGCTAGACGCCCTGGTGGTGAGCAGTTCTTC
V gene: TRBV15; D gene: TRBD2; clone size: NA; J gene: TRBJ2-3; CDR3 protein: CATSRDPFERGGSGDTQYF; CDR3 DNA: TGTGCCACCAGCAGAGATCCCTTCGAGCGGGGGGGCTCTGGGGATACGCAGTATTTT
V gene: TRBV20-1; D gene: TRBD1; clone size: NA; J gene: TRBJ2-3; CDR3 protein: CTSAGTGAITDTQYF; CDR3 DNA: TGCACCTCTGCCGGGACAGGGGCCATCACAGATACGCAGTATTTT
V gene: TRBV12-3/TRBV12-4; D gene: NA; clone size: few; J gene: TRBJ2-5; CDR3 protein: CASSHPGGETQYF; CDR3 DNA: TGTGCCAGCAGTCACCCTGGGGGGGAGACCCAGTACTTC
V gene: TRBV20-1; D gene: TRBD2; clone size: NA; J gene: TRBJ2-3; CDR3 protein: CSAPGRGGTDTQYF; CDR3 DNA: TGCAGTGCCCCCGGGCGGGGGGGCACAGATACGCAGTATTTT
V gene: TRBV20-1; D gene: NA; clone size: few; J gene: TRBJ2-5; CDR3 protein: CCASARQGRSQETQYF; CDR3 DNA: TGCTGTGCCTCAGCGCGTCAGGGAAGGAGCCAAGAGACCCAGTACTTC
V gene: TRBV29-1; D gene: NA; clone size: many; J gene: TRBJ1-1; CDR3 protein: CSVEGAKAEAFF; CDR3 DNA: TGCAGCGTTGAGGGGGCGAAAGCTGAAGCTTTCTTT
V gene: TRBV29-1; D gene: TRBD1; clone size: few; J gene: TRBJ2-4; CDR3 protein: CSTWTGVIQYF; CDR3 DNA: TGCAGCACATGGACAGGGGTCATTCAGTACTTC
V gene: TRBV29-1; D gene: TRBD2; clone size: many; J gene: TRBJ2-7; CDR3 protein: CSVDSGAYEQYF; CDR3 DNA: TGCAGCGTTGATAGCGGGGCCTACGAGCAGTACTTC
V gene: TRBV7-6; D gene: TRBD2; clone size: many; J gene: TRBJ2-2; CDR3 protein: CASSLAVLAGTGELFF; CDR3 DNA: TGTGCCAGCAGCTTAGCGGTCCTAGCGGGTACCGGGGAGCTGTTTTTT
V gene: TRBV12-3/TRBV12-4; D gene: TRBD1; clone size: NA; J gene: TRBJ1-5; CDR3 protein: CASSPRQGANQPQHF; CDR3 DNA: TGTGCCAGCAGCCCCCGACAGGGTGCAAATCAGCCCCAGCATTTT
V gene: TRBV20-1; D gene: NA; clone size: many; J gene: TRBJ1-2; CDR3 protein: CSASSGGYTF; CDR3 DNA: TGCAGTGCTAGTTCCGGGGGCTACACCTTC
V gene: TRBV12-3/TRBV12-4; D gene: TRBD1; clone size: many; J gene: TRBJ1-2; CDR3 protein: CASSPGQGFGYTF; CDR3 DNA: TGTGCCAGCAGTCCCGGACAGGGCTTTGGCTACACCTTC
V gene: TRBV6-2/TRBV6-3; D gene: TRBD2; clone size: NA; J gene: TRBJ2-1; CDR3 protein: CASSTTAAGGRNEQFF; CDR3 DNA: TGTGCCAGCAGTACTACTGCAGCGGGGGGGCGGAATGAGCAGTTCTTC
V gene: TRBV7-2; D gene: NA; clone size: many; J gene: TRBJ1-5; CDR3 protein: CASSYYTGAGQPQHF; CDR3 DNA: TGTGCCAGCAGCTATTATACGGGGGCCGGGCAGCCCCAGCATTTT
V gene: TRBV5-1; D gene: TRBD1; clone size: NA; J gene: TRBJ1-2; CDR3 protein: CASSSTVRDRDGYTF; CDR3 DNA: TGCGCCAGCAGCTCAACCGTCCGGGACAGGGATGGCTACACCTTC
V gene: TRBV7-9; D gene: NA; clone size: few; J gene: TRBJ2-2; CDR3 protein: CASSFTTTNTGELFF; CDR3 DNA: TGTGCCAGCAGCTTCACGACCACGAACACCGGGGAGCTGTTTTTT
V gene: TRBV20-1; D gene: TRBD1; clone size: many; J gene: TRBJ1-1; CDR3 protein: CSARASGQGAAFF; CDR3 DNA: TGCAGTGCTAGAGCCTCAGGACAGGGGGCGGCTTTCTTT
V gene: TRBV5-1; D gene: NA; clone size: NA; J gene: TRBJ1-1; CDR3 protein: CASSLAQDLNTEAFF; CDR3 DNA: TGCGCCAGCAGCTTGGCCCAGGACCTGAACACTGAAGCTTTCTTT
V gene: TRBV9; D gene: TRBD2; clone size: NA; J gene: TRBJ2-1; CDR3 protein: CASSVLSGGVNEQFF; CDR3 DNA: TGTGCCAGCAGCGTGCTTAGCGGGGGGGTAAATGAGCAGTTCTTC
V gene: TRBV29-1; D gene: NA; clone size: many; J gene: TRBJ2-2; CDR3 protein: CSAAGTPAGELFF; CDR3 DNA: TGCAGCGCTGCCGGGACACCCGCCGGGGAGCTGTTTTTT
V gene: TRBV6-2/TRBV6-3; D gene: NA; clone size: few; J gene: TRBJ2-7; CDR3 protein: CASSYSDTYEQYF; CDR3 DNA: TGTGCCAGCAGTTACTCAGACACCTACGAGCAGTACTTC
V gene: TRBV20-1; D gene: NA; clone size: many; J gene: TRBJ1-2; CDR3 protein: CSAFRAANYGYTF; CDR3 DNA: TGCAGTGCTTTTCGGGCAGCTAACTATGGCTACACCTTC
V gene: TRBV7-7; D gene: TRBD2; clone size: NA; J gene: TRBJ2-5; CDR3 protein: CASSRGGSGTIQETQYF; CDR3 DNA: TGTGCCAGCAGCCGCGGGGGTAGCGGGACCATTCAAGAGACCCAGTACTTC
V gene: TRBV7-3; D gene: NA; clone size: few; J gene: TRBJ1-1; CDR3 protein: CASSPRAGSEAFF; CDR3 DNA: TGTGCCAGCAGCCCAAGGGCAGGGTCTGAAGCTTTCTTT
V gene: TRBV20-1; D gene: TRBD1; clone size: many; J gene: TRBJ1-5; CDR3 protein: CSASTGVGQPQHF; CDR3 DNA: TGCAGTGCTAGCACAGGGGTGGGTCAGCCCCAGCATTTT
V gene: TRBV2; D gene: NA; clone size: NA; J gene: TRBJ2-1; CDR3 protein: CASSGMAAPYNEQFF; CDR3 DNA: TGTGCCAGCAGTGGAATGGCGGCCCCTTACAATGAGCAGTTCTTC
V gene: TRBV18; D gene: NA; clone size: few; J gene: TRBJ1-4; CDR3 protein: CASSPQPMDEKLFF; CDR3 DNA: TGTGCCAGCTCACCGCAGCCAATGGATGAAAAACTGTTTTTT